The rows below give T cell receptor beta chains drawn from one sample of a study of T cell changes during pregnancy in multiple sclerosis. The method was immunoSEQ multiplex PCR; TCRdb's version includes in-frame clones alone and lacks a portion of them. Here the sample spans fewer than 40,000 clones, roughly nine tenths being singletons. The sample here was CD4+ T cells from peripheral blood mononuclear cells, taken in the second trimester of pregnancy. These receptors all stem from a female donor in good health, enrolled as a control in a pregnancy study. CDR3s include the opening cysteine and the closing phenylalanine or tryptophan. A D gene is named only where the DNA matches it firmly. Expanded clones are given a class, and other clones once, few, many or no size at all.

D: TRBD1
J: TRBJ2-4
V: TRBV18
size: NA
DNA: TGTGCCAGCTCAACGTCCGGGACAGGGGGCCAGGGGAGATTAAACATTCAGTACTTC
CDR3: CASSTSGTGGQGRLNIQYF

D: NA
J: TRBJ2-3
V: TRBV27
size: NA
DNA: TGTGCCAGCAGTCCAACCCGACTAGTGGATACGCAGTATTTT
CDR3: CASSPTRLVDTQYF

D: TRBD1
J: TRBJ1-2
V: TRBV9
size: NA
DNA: TGTGCCAGCAGCCTAGGGGGACAGGGGTTGGCCTATGGCTACACCTTC
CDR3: CASSLGGQGLAYGYTF

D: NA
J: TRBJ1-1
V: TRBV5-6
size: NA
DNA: TGTGCCAGCAGCCCGGGTGCGTACACTGAAGCTTTCTTT
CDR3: CASSPGAYTEAFF

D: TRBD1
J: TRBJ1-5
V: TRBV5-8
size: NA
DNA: TGTGCCAGCAGCTCGGGACAGGGGGCGAATCAGCCCCAGCATTTT
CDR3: CASSSGQGANQPQHF

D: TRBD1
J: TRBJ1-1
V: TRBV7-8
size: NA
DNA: TGTGCCAGCAGCGAGGGGGCGAGGACTGAAGCTTTCTTT
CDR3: CASSEGARTEAFF

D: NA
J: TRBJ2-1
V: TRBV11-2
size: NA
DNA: TGTGCCAGCAGCTCGAGCGGATCGGAGCAGTTCTTC
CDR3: CASSSSGSEQFF

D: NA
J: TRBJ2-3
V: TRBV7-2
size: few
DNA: TGTGCCAGCTCATCGGGGAGAGGGCTCCAAGATACGCAGTATTTT
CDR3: CASSSGRGLQDTQYF

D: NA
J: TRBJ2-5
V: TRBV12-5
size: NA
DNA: TGTGCTAGTGGCCCCGGGGGAGAGACCCAGTACTTC
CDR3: CASGPGGETQYF

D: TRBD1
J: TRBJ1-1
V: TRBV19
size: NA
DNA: TGTGCCAGTAGTATATTCGGGACAGGGAAAGGGGACACTGAAGCTTTCTTT
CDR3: CASSIFGTGKGDTEAFF

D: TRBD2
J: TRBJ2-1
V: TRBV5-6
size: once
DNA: TGTGCCAGCAGCAAGACCGGGACTAGCGGGAGACTTGGGAATGAGCAGTTCTTC
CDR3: CASSKTGTSGRLGNEQFF

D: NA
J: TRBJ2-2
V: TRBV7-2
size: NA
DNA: TGTGCCAGCAGCCCCACAGGGAGAAGGACCGGGGAGCTGTTTTTT
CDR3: CASSPTGRRTGELFF

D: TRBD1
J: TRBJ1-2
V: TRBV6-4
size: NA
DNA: TGTGCCAGCAGTGACATGGGGACAGGGGATTCGGGCTACACCTTC
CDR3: CASSDMGTGDSGYTF

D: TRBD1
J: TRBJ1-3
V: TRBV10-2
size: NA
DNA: TGCGCCAGCAGTACAGGGGCGCCAATCTCTGGAAACACCATATATTTT
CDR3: CASSTGAPISGNTIYF